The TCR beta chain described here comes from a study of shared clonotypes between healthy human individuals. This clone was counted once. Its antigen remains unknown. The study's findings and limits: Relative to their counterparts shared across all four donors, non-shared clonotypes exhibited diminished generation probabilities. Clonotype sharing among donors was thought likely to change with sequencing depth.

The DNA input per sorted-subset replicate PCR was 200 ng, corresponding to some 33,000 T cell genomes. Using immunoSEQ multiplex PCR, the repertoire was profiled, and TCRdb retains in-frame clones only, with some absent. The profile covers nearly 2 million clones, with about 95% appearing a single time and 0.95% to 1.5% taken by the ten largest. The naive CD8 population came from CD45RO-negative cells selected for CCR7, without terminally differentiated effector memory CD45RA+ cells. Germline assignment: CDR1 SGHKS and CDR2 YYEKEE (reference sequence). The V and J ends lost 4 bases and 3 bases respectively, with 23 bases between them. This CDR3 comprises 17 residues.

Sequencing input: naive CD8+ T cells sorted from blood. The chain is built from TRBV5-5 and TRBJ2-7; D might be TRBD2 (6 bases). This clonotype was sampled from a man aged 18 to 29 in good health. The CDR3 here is CASSANPGSTMGYEQYF. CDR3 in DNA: TGTGCCAGCAGCGCGAACCCCGGGAGCACCATGGGCTACGAGCAGTACTTC. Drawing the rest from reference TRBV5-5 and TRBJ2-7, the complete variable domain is DAGVTQSPTHLIKTRGQQVTLRCSPISGHKSVSWYQQVLGQGPQFIFQYYEKEERGRGNFPDRFSARQFPNYSSELNVNALLLGDSALYLCASSANPGSTMGYEQYFGPGTRLTVT.